The 27 T cell receptor beta chains in this list originate from one sample, sequenced in a study of molecular identifiers for immune sequencing clone quantification. TCRdb processed the PCR reads anew with MiXCR; each CDR3 protein has one entry. The sample has approximately 63,000 distinct CDR3 sequences, around 19% seen once. The specimen sequenced was naive CD8+ T cells from blood, with Jurkat cell RNA spiked in. The subset was: FACS-sorted CD8+CD4-CCR7+CD45RA+ naive T cells. These receptors all stem from a human donor in good health. Some libraries in this study had Jurkat cell RNA spiked in.

This clonotype occurred many times. The gene calls are TRBV15 and TRBJ2-3; 9 bases are shared with TRBD2. Trimming removed 2 bases from V and 2 bases from J; junction bases left unmatched: 5. Germline V lookup: CDR1 LNHNV, CDR2 YYDKDF (reference sequence). This CDR3 region has 16 residues. The DNA of the CDR3 is TGTGCCACCAGCAGACTAGGACTAGCGTTCACAGATACGCAGTATTTT. This translates into CATSRLGLAFTDTQYF.

The sample holds many counts of this clonotype. The chain carries TRBV2 and TRBJ2-1; 9 bases fit TRBD2. V gave up 5 bases and J gave up 9 bases; unmatched junction bases: 14. Germline lookup yields CDR1 SNHLY and CDR2 FYNNEI. The CDR3 runs 16 residues. This CDR3 reads CASSYPGLAYAGEQFF. The CDR3 DNA sequence: TGTGCCAGCAGTTACCCGGGACTAGCTTACGCCGGTGAGCAGTTCTTC.

About this clonotype itself: A much larger clone differs by one base, so this may be a read error. It is likely a read error, because the conserved phenylalanine at the end of the CDR3 is missing. This chain links TRBV20-1 with TRBJ1-1, with D maybe TRBD1 (5 bases). The germline CDR1 and CDR2 sequences are DFQATT and SNEGSKA (reference sequence). V lost 5 bases, J lost 3 bases, and 13 bases lay in between. This CDR3 has 13 amino acids. CDR3 amino acids: CSARSGAYTEAFL. DNA for the CDR3: TGCAGTGCTCGCAGCGGGGCCTACACTGAAGCTTTCCTT.

This clonotype was observed many times. The rearrangement uses TRBV6-5 and TRBJ2-5; possible D gene TRBD2, 7 bases. CDR3 length: 16 residues. V gave up 4 bases and J gave up 0 bases, with 15 bases separating them. Germline loops: CDR1 MNHEY, CDR2 SVGAGI. The CDR3 here is CASSSGLGGHQETQYF. CDR3 DNA sequence: TGTGCCAGCAGTTCCGGACTAGGGGGACACCAAGAGACCCAGTACTTC.

This clonotype was recorded at least ten times. The CDR3 is CATSGGGSEQYF. CDR3 nucleotide sequence: TGTGCCACCAGTGGTGGGGGTTCCGAGCAGTACTTC. The chain recombines TRBV24-1 with TRBJ2-7; possibly TRBD1 or TRBD2 for D (5 bases each). Germline CDR1 KGHDR, CDR2 SFDVKD. The CDR3 loop spans 12 amino acids. With 5 bases removed from V and 6 bases from J, the gap between germline ends came to 10 bases.

In its sample, this clonotype was seen a few times. The rearrangement uses TRBV6-5 and TRBJ2-1, with D tentatively TRBD1 (5 bases). Trimming pared 4 bases from V and 4 bases from J, leaving 8 bases between. Germline V gene data show CDR1 as MNHEY and CDR2 as SVGAGI. The CDR3 contains 13 residues. CDR3 in amino acids: CASSFTGYNEQFF. CDR3 nucleotide sequence: TGTGCCAGCAGTTTTACAGGATACAATGAGCAGTTCTTC.

This clonotype showed up just a few times. This sequence joins TRBV28 and TRBJ2-1, with 7 nucleotides matching TRBD2. This CDR3 is built from 16 residues. CDR1 is MDHEN and CDR2 is SYDVKM in the germline V gene. V lost 5 bases, J lost 5 bases, and 12 bases stayed unmatched. CDR3 sequence: CASSMLLAGVDNEQFF. The CDR3 DNA sequence: TGTGCCAGCAGTATGCTACTTGCGGGAGTGGACAATGAGCAGTTCTTC.

Of note for this clonotype: A read error is possible here, since a much larger clone lies one base away. This chain uses TRBV3-1 with TRBJ1-1; TRBD1 aligns across 7 bases. This CDR3 spans 14 amino acids. V was pared by 1 base and J by 10 bases, with 9 bases of the junction left unmatched. Germline assignment: CDR1 LGHDT and CDR2 YNNKEL (reference sequence). In DNA form, the CDR3 reads TGTGCCAGCAGCCAAGCGGGACAGTTCCAGGGAGCTTTCTTT. This encodes CASSQAGQFQGAFF.

The V and J genes are TRBV7-9 and TRBJ2-2; D is unresolved. The germline CDR1 and CDR2 sequences are SEHNR and FQNEAQ (reference sequence). CDR3 length equals 14 residues. Trimming left V 5 bases short and J 4 bases short, with 11 bases between. The CDR3 here is CASSHGSSTGELFF. CDR3 DNA sequence: TGTGCCAGCAGCCACGGCTCGAGCACCGGGGAGCTGTTTTTT. Filled out from reference TRBV7-9 and TRBJ2-2, the complete variable domain reads DTGVSQNPRHKITKRGQNVTFRCDPISEHNRLYWYRQTLGQGPEFLTYFQNEAQLEKSRLLSDRFSAERPKGSFSTLEIQRTEQGDSAMYLCASSHGSSTGELFFGEGSRLTVL.

Only one count was recorded for this clonotype. A much larger clone lies a single base off, so this may be a read error. The chain has TRBV7-3 and TRBJ2-3, with a weak D call TRBD2 (6 bases). This CDR3 spans 13 amino acids. Germline assignment: CDR1 SGHTA and CDR2 FQGTGA. V shed 4 bases and J shed 1 base, with 6 bases lying between them. The DNA of the CDR3 is TGTGCCAGCAGCTGGGAGGGCACAGATACGCAGTATTTT. This sequence encodes CASSWEGTDTQYF.

The sample holds many counts of this clonotype. V and J are TRBV2 and TRBJ2-7; D is possibly TRBD1 (6 bases). CDR1 and CDR2 from the germline V gene are SNHLY and FYNNEI. V dropped 0 bases and J dropped 4 bases, with 13 bases sitting between them. CDR3 length: 15 amino acids. The CDR3 DNA reads as TGTGCCAGCAGTGAAGCGCCAGGGGCTGGGTACGAGCAGTACTTC. Protein sequence: CASSEAPGAGYEQYF. The full variable domain, rest sourced from reference TRBV2 and TRBJ2-7, is EPEVTQTPSHQVTQMGQEVILRCVPISNHLYFYWYRQILGQKVEFLVSFYNNEISEKSEIFDDQFSVERPDGSNFTLKIRSTKLEDSAMYFCASSEAPGAGYEQYFGPGTRLTVT.

This clonotype came up many times. The chain joins TRBV4-2 to TRBJ2-3; 8 bases fit TRBD2. The J segment lost 3 bases and the V segment lost 4 bases, leaving 15 bases of the junction unmatched. CDR1 is LGHNA and CDR2 is YNFKEQ in the germline V gene. The CDR3 totals 18 residues. The CDR3 loop reads CASSPLTPDGRETDTQYF. CDR3 sequence (DNA): TGTGCCAGCAGCCCCCTCACCCCCGACGGGAGGGAAACAGATACGCAGTATTTT.

This clonotype was seen a handful of times. The V and J genes are TRBV6-5 and TRBJ2-1; perhaps TRBD2 as D (6 bases). The ends were cut back, 1 base at V and 7 bases at J, with 11 bases in the middle. Per the germline V gene, CDR1 is MNHEY and CDR2 is SVGAGI. The CDR3 totals 14 residues. The CDR3 coding sequence is TGTGCCAGCAGTTACTTTGGGGGAGGAAATGAGCAGTTCTTC. Translation gives CASSYFGGGNEQFF.

Details on this clonotype: A single base separates this from a much larger clone, so it may be a read error. The chain joins TRBV7-6 to TRBJ2-7; 9 nucleotides align to TRBD2. Looked up from germline, CDR1 is SGHVS and CDR2 is FNYEAQ. The CDR3 covers 14 residues. CDR3: CARSLAGGPYEQYF. The CDR3 nucleotides are TGTGCCCGCAGCTTGGCGGGAGGGCCGTACGAGCAGTACTTC.

The CDR3 protein is CASSSGTIISGGTYEQYF. CDR3 coding DNA: TGTGCCAGCAGCTCCGGGACTATCATAAGTGGGGGGACCTACGAGCAGTACTTC. The chain joins TRBV11-2 to TRBJ2-7, with 7 bases identical to TRBD2. V shed 4 bases, J shed 2 bases, and the junction held 17 bases outside the gene matches. The CDR3 is 18 amino acids. The germline CDR1 and CDR2 sequences are SGHAT and FQNNGV.

The chain links TRBV12-3 or TRBV12-4 to TRBJ2-7, with D maybe TRBD2 (7 bases). Trimming pared 6 bases from V and 7 bases from J, leaving 16 bases between. The CDR3 is 13 amino acids. CDR3 DNA: TGTGCCAGCAGCTCTACGGGGGGCGGGGAGCAGTACTTC. Its protein is CASSSTGGGEQYF.

A word on this clonotype: A clone one base away is much larger, so this may be a read error. Given the absence of the conserved phenylalanine or tryptophan at the CDR3 end, a read error is likely. V usage is TRBV19 and J usage is TRBJ2-7; D is possibly TRBD1 or TRBD2 (7 bases each). The CDR3 covers 14 residues. From germline, CDR1 is LNHDA and CDR2 SQIVND (reference sequence). Trimming removed 5 bases at V and 2 bases at J, with 13 bases between. The CDR3 DNA follows: TGTGCCAGTAGTCCAGGGGGAGGGCCCTACGAGCAGTACTCC. Protein sequence: CASSPGGGPYEQYS.

The chain couples TRBV6-5 to TRBJ2-7; no reliable D call. Germline V gene lookup returns CDR1 MNHEY and CDR2 SVGAGI. Trimming took off 0 bases at V and 3 bases at J, with 9 bases between the two ends. The CDR3 sequence is 14 residues long. CDR3 DNA sequence: TGTGCCAGCAGTTACTCACTGGCCGGCTACGAGCAGTACTTC. It specifies CASSYSLAGYEQYF.

A few counts support this clonotype. The V gene is TRBV27, the J gene TRBJ2-3, with D unclear. Trimming took 0 bases from V and 6 from J, leaving 13 bases between them. This CDR3 has 15 residues. The V gene's germline CDR1 is MNHEY and CDR2 SMNVEV (reference sequence). The CDR3 region is CASSLSSYGLDTQYF. CDR3 nucleotide sequence: TGTGCCAGCAGTTTATCTAGTTATGGCTTGGATACGCAGTATTTT.

This clonotype occurred many times. The chain employs TRBV29-1 and TRBJ1-1; possible D gene TRBD1, 5 bases. The CDR3 runs to 12 residues. Germline CDR1 is SQVTM and CDR2 is ANQGSEA. Trimming removed 4 bases at V and 2 bases at J, with 8 bases between. CDR3 nucleotide sequence: TGCAGCGTTGGTAGGGGAAACACTGAAGCTTTCTTT. The encoded protein is CSVGRGNTEAFF. The full variable domain, its missing parts supplied by reference TRBV29-1 and TRBJ1-1, is SAVISQKPSRDICQRGTSLTIQCQVDSQVTMMFWYRQQPGQSLTLIATANQGSEATYESGFVIDKFPISRPNLTFSTLTVSNMSPEDSSIYLCSVGRGNTEAFFGQGTRLTVV.

There are many counts of this clonotype. V and J are TRBV11-2 and TRBJ2-3, with 7 bases fitting TRBD2. Per the germline V gene, CDR1 is SGHAT and CDR2 is FQNNGV. V lost 5 bases and J lost 2; bases outside the gene matches: 13. The length of the CDR3 is 17 residues. The CDR3 DNA follows: TGTGCCAGCAGCCCCCTAGGAGCGGGGAAATCCACAGATACGCAGTATTTT. Protein product: CASSPLGAGKSTDTQYF. The variable domain in full, completed from reference TRBV11-2 and TRBJ2-3, reads EAGVAQSPRYKIIEKRQSVAFWCNPISGHATLYWYQQILGQGPKLLIQFQNNGVVDDSQLPKDRFSAERLKGVDSTLKIQPAKLEDSAVYLCASSPLGAGKSTDTQYFGPGTRLTVL.

The chain links TRBV5-1 to TRBJ2-4, with a possible D match to TRBD1 (5 bases). The CDR3 runs to 16 residues. Germline CDR1 and CDR2: SGHRS and YFSETQ. V gave up 2 bases and J gave up 12 bases, with 24 bases separating them. The CDR3 here is CASSFFQGIAKKTQYF. In nucleotides, the CDR3 is TGCGCCAGCAGCTTTTTCCAGGGAATAGCCAAAAAAACTCAGTACTTC.

A note on this clonotype: Given a much more abundant clone one base away, this may be a read error. The V and J genes are TRBV7-9 and TRBJ2-7; 11 positions agree with TRBD2. The germline CDR1 and CDR2 sequences are SEHNR and FQNEAQ (reference sequence). The length of the CDR3 is 18 residues. This chain's CDR3 is CASSGGTGTSGSAYGQYF. The CDR3 DNA sequence: TGTGCCAGCAGCGGTGGGACAGGAACTAGCGGGAGTGCCTACGGGCAGTACTTC.

This clonotype was found many times. The chain joins TRBV11-2 to TRBJ2-1; D is unresolved. Trimming removed 5 bases from V and 7 bases from J, with 12 bases in between. The CDR3 loop spans 13 amino acids. Germline lookup yields CDR1 SGHAT and CDR2 FQNNGV. The CDR3 loop reads CASSAHHLNEQFF. DNA of the CDR3: TGTGCCAGCAGCGCTCACCATTTAAATGAGCAGTTCTTC.

This clonotype was detected a few times. Possible read error: a much larger clone is one base away. The V gene is TRBV7-9, the J gene TRBJ2-2; TRBD1 agrees at 10 bases. V was clipped by 8 bases and J by 5 bases; unmatched bases: 8. The germline V gene encodes CDR1 SEHNR and CDR2 FQNEAQ (reference sequence). This CDR3 is 15 amino acids long. The CDR3 DNA reads as TGTGCCAGCGGACAACCGGGACAGGGGACCGGGGAGCTGTTTTTT. Its translation: CASGQPGQGTGELFF.

This clonotype was found many times. The V and J genes are TRBV6-5 and TRBJ2-7, with 7 bases that match TRBD1. The CDR3 totals 14 residues. From germline, CDR1 is MNHEY and CDR2 SVGAGI. V dropped 0 bases and J dropped 3; count of bases not matched to a gene: 2. The CDR3 sequence: CASSYSAGGYEQYF. In nucleotides, the CDR3 is TGTGCCAGCAGTTACTCGGCAGGGGGCTACGAGCAGTACTTC.

This clonotype was counted at least ten times. The chain carries TRBV12-3 or TRBV12-4 and TRBJ1-5, with TRBD1 matching 8 bases. V was clipped by 5 bases and J by 3 bases; unmatched bases: 6. The length of the CDR3 is 15 residues. The CDR3 spells CASSLRTGINQPQHF. The CDR3 nucleotides read TGTGCCAGCAGTCTCCGGACAGGGATCAATCAGCCCCAGCATTTT.